These 20 T cell receptor beta chains were all obtained from the same sample, sequenced in a study of T cell responses to AZD1222 COVID-19 vaccine. TCRdb's copy holds only in-frame clones and misses some; the assay was immunoSEQ multiplex PCR. This sample has around 80,000 clones, with 86% found just once. Source: peripheral blood, taken on day 0 of AZD1222 vaccination. All receptors come from an adult in good health.

The V call is TRBV3-1 (or the pseudogene TRBV3-2), the J call TRBJ1-4; 7 nucleotides match TRBD1. The germline V gene has CDR1 LGHDT and CDR2 YNNKEL (reference sequence). Trimming cost V 6 bases and J 8 bases; bases outside gene matches: 21. This CDR3 is 18 amino acids long. The CDR3 DNA reads TGTGCCAGCAGTCGAACTACAGGGGTAGGAGCGCGGGTGGAAAAACTGTTTTTT. Translated: CASSRTTGVGARVEKLFF.

V is TRBV10-1 and J is TRBJ2-5; TRBD2 agrees at 9 bases. V gave up 5 bases and J gave up 2 bases; unmatched junction bases: 6. The length of the CDR3 is 15 residues. Germline V CDR1 and CDR2: WNHNN, SYGVQD (reference sequence). This chain's CDR3 is CASSPQTSGQETQYF. The CDR3 nucleotides are TGCGCCAGCAGTCCACAGACTAGCGGTCAAGAGACCCAGTACTTC.

V is TRBV19 and J is TRBJ1-6, with D perhaps TRBD1 (6 bases). The CDR3 has 12 amino acids. Germline assignment: CDR1 LNHDA and CDR2 SQIVND (reference sequence). Trimming removed 6 bases at V and 7 bases at J, with 7 bases between. The CDR3 spells CASSQGNSPLHF. Written as DNA, the CDR3 is TGTGCCAGTAGCCAGGGGAATTCACCCCTCCACTTT.

This CDR3 is CASSPEGGRRREQFF. The CDR3 coding sequence is TGTGCCAGCAGCCCGGAGGGAGGACGACGACGGGAGCAGTTCTTC. This chain uses TRBV11-2 with TRBJ2-1, with D perhaps matching TRBD2 (6 bases). CDR3 length equals 15 residues. Germline V gene data show CDR1 as SGHAT and CDR2 as FQNNGV. Trimming removed 5 bases at V and 10 bases at J, with 21 bases between.

This sequence joins TRBV9 and TRBJ1-6; a possible D gene is TRBD1 (6 bases). The germline CDR1 and CDR2 sequences are SGDLS and YYNGEE. Trimming removed 0 bases at V and 13 bases at J, with 14 bases between. This CDR3 contains 14 residues. The chain's CDR3 is CASSVGSRGWPLHF. The CDR3 DNA follows: TGTGCCAGCAGCGTAGGGAGCAGGGGTTGGCCCCTCCACTTT.

The chain uses TRBV5-4 and TRBJ2-7, with a weak D call TRBD2 (5 bases). Germline CDR1 is SGHNT and CDR2 is YYREEE (reference sequence). V lost 2 bases, J lost 0 bases, and 9 bases lay in between. The CDR3 has 14 amino acids. The CDR3 loop is CASSLEGRSYEQYF. As DNA, the CDR3 is TGTGCCAGCAGCTTAGAGGGCCGCTCCTACGAGCAGTACTTC.

The gene calls are TRBV4-1 and TRBJ2-1; 11 positions match TRBD2. This CDR3 comprises 14 residues. Germline trimming cut 4 bases from V and 4 bases from J; bases unmatched to any gene: 0. Germline CDR1 MGHRA, CDR2 YSYEKL. In nucleotides, the CDR3 is TGCGCCAGCAGCCCTAGCGGGGGGTACAATGAGCAGTTCTTC. Protein product: CASSPSGGYNEQFF.

A few counts support this clone. V usage is TRBV28 and J usage is TRBJ1-4; D is uncertain. CDR3 length equals 15 residues. Germline CDR1 reads MDHEN; CDR2 reads SYDVKM. V dropped 6 bases and J dropped 8 bases, with 19 bases sitting between them. CDR3 amino acids: CASSPDSGWNEKLFF. CDR3 coding DNA: TGTGCCAGCAGCCCTGATTCGGGGTGGAACGAAAAACTGTTTTTT.

This clone has only one observation. V is TRBV9 and J is TRBJ1-1, with D unclear. CDR1 and CDR2 (germline): SGDLS, YYNGEE. V was pared by 4 bases and J by 1 base, with 11 bases between. The CDR3 consists of 14 residues. The CDR3 DNA follows: TGTGCCAGCAGCCCAAGCTCGGCGAACACTGAAGCTTTCTTT. Translation: CASSPSSANTEAFF.

V and J are TRBV27 and TRBJ1-5; D might be TRBD1 (6 bases). This CDR3 is built from 14 residues. V was trimmed by 4 bases and J by 5 bases, leaving 12 bases between them. From germline, CDR1 is MNHEY and CDR2 SMNVEV (reference sequence). The CDR3 bases are TGTGCCAGCAGTTCAGTGGGGGCCCATCAGCCCCAGCATTTT. This translates into CASSSVGAHQPQHF.

V gene TRBV15 combines with J gene TRBJ1-1; 7 bases line up with TRBD1. V lost 3 bases, J lost 2 bases, and 12 bases stayed unmatched. The CDR3 is 17 amino acids. Germline-derived CDR1 and CDR2 are LNHNV and YYDKDF (reference sequence). This chain's CDR3 is CATSSTRGTGVNTEAFF. CDR3 DNA: TGTGCCACCAGCAGTACCCGTGGTACAGGGGTCAACACTGAAGCTTTCTTT.

The CDR3 DNA follows: TGCAGCGTTGAGGAGTATGAAGCTTTCTTT. This codes for CSVEEYEAFF. The rearrangement links TRBV29-1 to TRBJ1-1; D gene uncertain. Trimming cost V 3 bases and J 7 bases, with 6 bases left between them. The germline gives CDR1 SQVTM, CDR2 ANQGSEA. The CDR3 contains 10 residues.

The genes are TRBV2 and TRBJ2-5; tentative D call: TRBD2 (6 bases). CDR1 is SNHLY, CDR2 FYNNEI, per germline. The V end lost 7 bases, the J end lost 1 base, and 13 bases lay between the germline ends. The CDR3 loop spans 14 amino acids. In nucleotides, the CDR3 is TGTGCCAGCACCAGACTAGTCCGCCAAGAGACCCAGTACTTC. Amino acid sequence: CASTRLVRQETQYF.

J is TRBJ1-2 and V is TRBV28; D not resolved. Germline V gene data show CDR1 as MDHEN and CDR2 as SYDVKM. Trimming stripped 4 bases from V and 7 bases from J, with 13 bases between. The CDR3 loop spans 13 amino acids. The CDR3 reads CASSSGSRSGYTF. The CDR3 coding sequence is TGTGCCAGCAGTTCGGGATCTCGGTCTGGCTACACCTTC.

This chain links TRBV11-2 with TRBJ1-1; D not certain. CDR1 and CDR2 (germline): SGHAT, FQNNGV. The CDR3 extends over 11 amino acids. V lost 3 bases, J lost 5 bases, and 4 bases lay in between. The CDR3 region is CASSFMTEAFF. CDR3 sequence (DNA): TGTGCCAGCAGCTTCATGACTGAAGCTTTCTTT.

The chain combines TRBV28 with TRBJ2-7; TRBD2 matches 9 bases. V lost 3 bases to trimming and J lost 3 bases; unmatched junction nucleotides: 3. Germline V lookup: CDR1 MDHEN, CDR2 SYDVKM. The CDR3 runs 14 residues. CDR3 sequence reads: CASSLLAGNYEQYF. CDR3 DNA: TGTGCCAGCAGTTTGCTAGCGGGAAACTACGAGCAGTACTTC.

The V gene is TRBV5-4, the J gene TRBJ1-5, with 7 bases fitting TRBD1. V shed 2 bases, J shed 3 bases, and the junction held 5 bases outside the gene matches. Per germline, CDR1 SGHNT and CDR2 YYREEE (reference sequence). The CDR3 extends over 15 amino acids. The chain's CDR3 is CASSFGGQVNQPQHF. The CDR3 DNA reads TGTGCCAGCAGCTTCGGAGGACAGGTCAATCAGCCCCAGCATTTT.

The V and J genes are TRBV30 and TRBJ2-5; D is uncertain. Germline assignment: CDR1 GTSNPN and CDR2 SVGIG (reference sequence). The ends were cut back, 7 bases at V and 1 base at J, with 16 bases in the middle. CDR3 length equals 14 residues. CDR3 region: CAYCNGPFQETQYF. CDR3 in DNA: TGTGCCTACTGCAACGGGCCATTCCAAGAGACCCAGTACTTC.

The chain joins TRBV27 to TRBJ2-7, with a tentative D call TRBD1 (6 bases). The germline gives CDR1 MNHEY, CDR2 SMNVEV (reference sequence). With 5 bases removed from V and 4 bases from J, the gap between germline ends came to 21 bases. The CDR3 runs to 16 residues. This CDR3 is CASSPSVGTRGYEQYF. CDR3 nucleotides: TGTGCCAGCAGTCCCAGCGTAGGGACAAGGGGATACGAGCAGTACTTC.

The J gene is TRBJ2-2, the V gene TRBV7-2, with D maybe TRBD2 (6 bases). Between the trimmed V and J ends, which lost 4 bases and 0 bases, there was a span of 9 bases. CDR1 and CDR2 from the germline V gene are SGHTA and FQGNSA. The CDR3 extends over 15 amino acids. The CDR3 bases are TGTGCCAGCAGCTCCGGGAGAACGAACACCGGGGAGCTGTTTTTT. It translates to CASSSGRTNTGELFF. The full variable domain, in which reference TRBV7-2 and TRBJ2-2 provide the parts outside the CDR3, is GAGVSQSPSNKVTEKGKDVELRCDPISGHTALYWYRQSLGQGLEFLIYFQGNSAPDKSGLPSDRFSAERTGGSVSTLTIQRTQQEDSAVYLCASSSGRTNTGELFFGEGSRLTVL.